Below are 22 T cell receptor beta chains sequenced from a single sample in a study of T cell responses to AZD1222 COVID-19 vaccine. Generated by immunoSEQ multiplex PCR, the TCRdb table keeps only in-frame clones and is missing some. The sample contains approximately 100,000 clones, roughly 91% of which appear only once. The sample was peripheral blood, taken on day 0 of AZD1222 vaccination. The receptors come from an adult in good health.

This clone turned up a few times. The chain recombines TRBV10-3 with TRBJ1-2; maybe TRBD1 (5 bases). V lost 6 bases and J lost 6, with 17 bases in between. Germline CDR1 ENHRY, CDR2 SYGVKD. The CDR3 loop spans 14 amino acids. The CDR3 coding sequence is TGTGCCATCAGACCCAGGGCAGACGTCGATGGCTACACCTTC. Its protein is CAIRPRADVDGYTF.

The chain joins TRBV4-3 to TRBJ2-7; TRBD2 matches at 7 bases. The germline gives CDR1 LGHNA, CDR2 YSLEER. V lost 0 bases, J lost 4 bases, and 9 bases stayed unmatched. This CDR3 region has 16 residues. The chain's CDR3 is CASSQESQRDMYEQYF. The DNA of the CDR3 is TGCGCCAGCAGCCAAGAGTCCCAGCGGGATATGTACGAGCAGTACTTC.

Here the CDR3 DNA reads TGTGCCAGCACCCCCCGGGCGGGAGGATACAATGAGCAGTTCTTC. It yields the protein CASTPRAGGYNEQFF. J is TRBJ2-1 and V is TRBV6-5, with 8 bases matching TRBD2. The CDR3 has 15 residues. Germline assignment: CDR1 MNHEY and CDR2 SVGAGI. Trimming cost V 7 bases and J 4 bases; bases outside gene matches: 9.

The V gene is TRBV4-1, the J gene TRBJ1-2; 7 nucleotides agree with TRBD1. Trimming cost V 1 base and J 0 bases; bases outside gene matches: 11. This CDR3 comprises 18 residues. Germline V gene data show CDR1 as MGHRA and CDR2 as YSYEKL. CDR3 bases: TGCGCCAGCAGCCAAGGGAGGGGACAGACGAAATCTAACTATGGCTACACCTTC. Residues: CASSQGRGQTKSNYGYTF.

V gene TRBV5-6 combines with J gene TRBJ2-7, with TRBD1 matching over 7 bases. From germline, CDR1 is SGHDT and CDR2 YYEEEE. The CDR3 is made up of 14 amino acids. V shed 4 bases and J 3 bases; nucleotides not matched to a gene: 7. Written as DNA, the CDR3 is TGTGCCAGCAGCCAGCCAGGGGGAAACTACGAGCAGTACTTC. It specifies CASSQPGGNYEQYF.

The CDR3 region is CASSLVGAVDTGELFF. The CDR3 nucleotides are TGTGCCAGCAGCTTAGTAGGGGCCGTGGACACCGGGGAGCTGTTTTTT. The rearrangement uses TRBV7-3 and TRBJ2-2; TRBD1 might be the D (5 bases). Germline loops: CDR1 SGHTA, CDR2 FQGTGA. V was clipped by 2 bases and J by 3 bases, with 13 bases between them. CDR3 length: 16 residues.

Here the CDR3 reads CASSEGNYGYTF. The CDR3 region has the DNA TGTGCCAGCAGTGAGGGTAACTATGGCTACACCTTC. The rearrangement links TRBV2 to TRBJ1-2; D gene uncertain. Germline V CDR1 and CDR2: SNHLY, FYNNEI. V was pared by 3 bases and J by 1 base, with 3 bases between. The CDR3 spans 12 residues.

The V call is TRBV2, the J call TRBJ1-5; tentatively, D is TRBD1 (6 bases). V dropped 8 bases and J dropped 0 bases, with 11 bases sitting between them. Germline V gene lookup returns CDR1 SNHLY and CDR2 FYNNEI. This CDR3 is built from 14 residues. CDR3 sequence: CASRGTNSNQPQHF. The CDR3 DNA reads TGTGCCAGCCGGGGGACAAATAGCAATCAGCCCCAGCATTTT.

This clone was seen once. The chain is built from TRBV6-4 and TRBJ2-7; 7 bases are a match to TRBD1. Germline CDR1 is MRHNA and CDR2 is SNTAGT. The CDR3 has 13 residues. V dropped 5 bases and J dropped 2; count of bases not matched to a gene: 3. The CDR3 bases are TGTGCCAGCAGTCCCGGGACAGCCTACGAGCAGTACTTC. It specifies CASSPGTAYEQYF.

J is TRBJ2-7 and V is TRBV6-1; TRBD1 matches 7 bases. This CDR3 has 15 amino acids. Germline V gives CDR1 MNHNS, CDR2 SASEGT. J gave up 1 base and V 1 base, and 4 bases lay outside the gene matches. The CDR3 DNA sequence: TGTGCCAGCAGTGAAGGGGACAGCCCTTCCTACGAGCAGTACTTC. Protein sequence: CASSEGDSPSYEQYF.

This chain joins TRBV27 and TRBJ2-7; D is undetermined. The CDR3 extends over 17 amino acids. Trimming cost V 0 bases and J 2 bases, with 17 bases left between them. The germline V gene has CDR1 MNHEY and CDR2 SMNVEV (reference sequence). CDR3 protein: CASSLSDPRLRTYEQYF. The CDR3 coding sequence is TGTGCCAGCAGTTTATCGGACCCCCGACTGAGAACCTACGAGCAGTACTTC.

The genes are TRBV28 and TRBJ2-7; D may be TRBD2 (7 bases). This CDR3 is built from 12 residues. Trimming cost V 8 bases and J 6 bases, with 14 bases left between them. CDR1 is MDHEN, CDR2 SYDVKM, per germline. The CDR3 here is CASGEGGAEQYF. DNA for the CDR3: TGTGCCAGCGGTGAGGGGGGGGCCGAGCAGTACTTC.

The chain carries TRBV28 and TRBJ2-7; D call uncertain. This CDR3 has 14 residues. The germline CDR1 and CDR2 sequences are MDHEN and SYDVKM. With 3 bases removed from V and 2 bases from J, the gap between germline ends came to 11 bases. The CDR3, as DNA: TGTGCCAGCAGTTTTGTGAACGTACCCTACGAGCAGTACTTC. Protein: CASSFVNVPYEQYF.

The chain couples TRBV7-2 to TRBJ2-1; 10 nucleotides match TRBD2. CDR1 SGHTA and CDR2 FQGNSA come from the germline V gene. The J segment lost 6 bases and the V segment lost 4 bases, leaving 9 bases of the junction unmatched. The CDR3 has 16 amino acids. DNA for the CDR3: TGTGCCAGCAGCTCCACCGGGACTAGCGCAACCAATGAGCAGTTCTTC. It specifies CASSSTGTSATNEQFF.

This rearrangement joins TRBV18 to TRBJ1-5; the D is unclear. In germline, CDR1 is KGHSH, CDR2 LQKENI. This CDR3 spans 14 amino acids. V was shortened by 1 base and J by 5 bases, with 9 bases between the two germline ends. The CDR3 DNA reads TGTGCCAGCTCACCACTTCAAGGATATCAGCCCCAGCATTTT. Translated: CASSPLQGYQPQHF.

The J gene is TRBJ2-3, the V gene TRBV28, with 8 bases that match TRBD2. There are 13 residues in the CDR3. The J segment lost 4 bases and the V segment lost 8 bases, leaving 5 bases of the junction unmatched. The germline gives CDR1 MDHEN, CDR2 SYDVKM. The CDR3 DNA reads as TGTGCCAGCCGTGGCGGGAGGCCAGATACGCAGTATTTT. This gives the protein CASRGGRPDTQYF.

This clone occurred once. The chain has TRBV7-8 and TRBJ2-7; possibly TRBD2 for D (5 bases). Trimming took 11 bases from V and 4 from J, leaving 27 bases between them. This CDR3 is built from 16 residues. CDR1 and CDR2 (germline): SGHVS, FQNEAQ. CDR3 nucleotide sequence: TGTGCCCTCGAACCTGCTCCAGACCTCCCGGGGTACGAGCAGTACTTC. Amino acid sequence: CALEPAPDLPGYEQYF.

The chain carries TRBV30 and TRBJ1-1; weak D call: TRBD1 (5 bases). Between the trimmed V and J ends, which lost 2 bases and 5 bases, there was a span of 18 bases. This CDR3 region has 15 residues. Germline CDR1 and CDR2: GTSNPN and SVGIG (reference sequence). The CDR3 reads CAWSSRQWSGTEAFF. CDR3 DNA sequence: TGTGCCTGGAGTTCGCGACAGTGGTCGGGGACTGAAGCTTTCTTT.

CDR3 DNA: TGTGCCAGCAGTTTGGGGAGATATGGCTACACCTTC. It is translated as CASSLGRYGYTF. The chain is built from TRBV28 and TRBJ1-2; D gene uncertain. This CDR3 is built from 12 residues. V lost 3 bases and J lost 5, with 7 bases in between. Germline CDR1 is MDHEN and CDR2 is SYDVKM.

This chain uses TRBV19 with TRBJ1-4; 8 nucleotides align to TRBD1. Germline CDR1 reads LNHDA; CDR2 reads SQIVND (reference sequence). This CDR3 has 13 residues. The V and J ends lost 11 bases and 4 bases, in that order; junction bases with no gene match: 6. CDR3 protein: CAARDRNNEKLFF. The CDR3 nucleotides are TGTGCCGCCAGGGACAGGAATAATGAAAAACTGTTTTTT.

The chain joins TRBV28 to TRBJ1-2; no clear D gene. The V gene lost 8 bases and the J gene lost 4 bases, with 20 bases spanning the gap. This CDR3 has 15 amino acids. Germline lookup yields CDR1 MDHEN and CDR2 SYDVKM. This chain's CDR3 is CASLARWPEGYGYTF. CDR3 DNA sequence: TGTGCCAGCTTGGCCAGGTGGCCAGAGGGCTATGGCTACACCTTC.

The chain uses TRBV6-5 and TRBJ2-7, with 8 bases that match TRBD1. The germline CDR1 and CDR2 sequences are MNHEY and SVGAGI. The CDR3 covers 15 residues. The junction had 8 bases not matched to a gene; V was cut back by 5 bases and J by 2 bases. The CDR3 DNA follows: TGTGCCAGCAGTCCTATGGGACAGGTTACCTACGAGCAGTACTTC. Its protein product is CASSPMGQVTYEQYF.